The 31 T cell receptor beta chains below all came from one sample that was sequenced in a study of blood T cell repertoires in COVID-19. The data were produced by immunoSEQ multiplex PCR, yet TCRdb's version contains in-frame clones alone and is incomplete. Counted here are approximately 270,000 clones, 70% to 90% occurring once; the ten biggest clones make up 9.5% to 11%. Sequencing was done on a sample of peripheral blood. The receptor set was obtained from a woman in her sixties or seventies with acute or convalescent COVID-19.

The V and J genes are TRBV5-1 and TRBJ2-1, with D perhaps TRBD1 (5 bases). The CDR3 covers 15 residues. Per the germline V gene, CDR1 is SGHRS and CDR2 is YFSETQ. V was shortened by 4 bases and J by 0 bases, with 11 bases between the two germline ends. CDR3 nucleotide sequence: TGCGCCAGCAGCCCGACAGAGAGCTCCTACAATGAGCAGTTCTTC. It yields the protein CASSPTESSYNEQFF.

Only a few counts were recorded for this clone. The J gene is TRBJ1-2, the V gene TRBV5-1; no definite D call. Trimming removed 0 bases at V and 8 bases at J, with 14 bases between. The CDR3 consists of 14 residues. CDR1 and CDR2 from the germline V gene are SGHRS and YFSETQ. CDR3 amino acids: CASSLAPRGYGYTF. Written as DNA, the CDR3 is TGCGCCAGCAGCTTGGCCCCCAGAGGTTACGGCTACACCTTC.

This chain joins TRBV5-4 and TRBJ2-7; a weak D match, TRBD2 (5 bases). The length of the CDR3 is 13 residues. With 5 bases removed from V and 3 bases from J, the gap between germline ends came to 12 bases. From germline, CDR1 is SGHNT and CDR2 YYREEE (reference sequence). The CDR3 region is CASSLAGLYEQYF. The CDR3 nucleotides read TGTGCCAGCAGTCTCGCCGGACTCTACGAGCAGTACTTC.

The rearrangement links TRBV5-1 to TRBJ1-2; D is undetermined. Trimming removed 0 bases from V and 4 bases from J, with 7 bases in between. CDR1 is SGHRS and CDR2 is YFSETQ in the germline V gene. The CDR3 contains 13 residues. DNA of the CDR3: TGCGCCAGCAGCTTGGATCTAGCCTATGGCTACACCTTC. Translated, it gives CASSLDLAYGYTF.

The chain recombines TRBV3-1 (or the pseudogene TRBV3-2) with TRBJ1-1, with a weak D call TRBD1 (5 bases). The CDR3 loop spans 13 amino acids. The germline CDR1 and CDR2 sequences are LGHDT and YNNKEL (reference sequence). With 8 bases removed from V and 10 bases from J, the gap between germline ends came to 20 bases. CDR3 protein: CASRPAAGGLAFF. The CDR3 DNA reads TGTGCCAGCCGCCCGGCCGCGGGGGGTCTAGCTTTCTTT.

This sequence joins TRBV28 and TRBJ1-4; perhaps TRBD1 as D (5 bases). The V gene's germline CDR1 is MDHEN and CDR2 SYDVKM. This CDR3 has 16 amino acids. V dropped 6 bases and J dropped 3 bases, with 17 bases sitting between them. CDR3 sequence (DNA): TGTGCCAGCAGCTCGCAAGACAGCAGGGCTAATGAAAAACTGTTTTTT. Its protein is CASSSQDSRANEKLFF. The full variable domain, in which reference TRBV28 and TRBJ1-4 provide the parts outside the CDR3, is DVKVTQSSRYLVKRTGEKVFLECVQDMDHENMFWYRQDPGLGLRLIYFSYDVKMKEKGDIPEGYSVSREKKERFSLILESASTNQTSMYLCASSSQDSRANEKLFFGSGTQLSVL.

This clone is a singleton in its sample. Other DNA sequences within the sample encode an identical CDR3. The V call is TRBV29-1, the J call TRBJ1-4; the D gene is possibly TRBD1 (5 bases). Trimming cost V 3 bases and J 6 bases, with 5 bases left between them. The CDR3 contains 11 residues. Germline V gives CDR1 SQVTM, CDR2 ANQGSEA. DNA of the CDR3: TGCAGCGTTGACAGGGATGAAAAACTGTTTTTT. Translation: CSVDRDEKLFF.

The genes are TRBV9 and TRBJ2-1; 12 bases agree with TRBD2. The germline CDR1 and CDR2 sequences are SGDLS and YYNGEE. The CDR3 is made up of 18 amino acids. Losses at the gene ends were 4 bases for V and 4 bases for J; bases not matched to a gene: 12. The CDR3 reads CASSLRTSGASKYNEQFF. DNA for the CDR3: TGTGCCAGCAGCCTCCGGACTAGCGGGGCCTCCAAATACAATGAGCAGTTCTTC.

This clone was detected a few times. Different DNA sequences within this sample yield the same CDR3. The chain employs TRBV5-5 and TRBJ1-3; weak D call: TRBD1 (5 bases). Germline V gene data show CDR1 as SGHKS and CDR2 as YYEKEE (reference sequence). The CDR3 loop spans 15 amino acids. V was pared by 4 bases and J by 2 bases, with 13 bases between. The CDR3, as DNA: TGTGCCAGCAGCCCGAGCGGGGGGACTGGAAACACCATATATTTT. It codes for CASSPSGGTGNTIYF. The full variable domain, its missing parts supplied by reference TRBV5-5 and TRBJ1-3, is DAGVTQSPTHLIKTRGQQVTLRCSPISGHKSVSWYQQVLGQGPQFIFQYYEKEERGRGNFPDRFSARQFPNYSSELNVNALLLGDSALYLCASSPSGGTGNTIYFGEGSWLTVV.

The chain recombines TRBV5-1 with TRBJ2-5; a possible D gene is TRBD2 (5 bases). Trimming cost V 4 bases and J 4 bases, with 20 bases left between them. The germline gives CDR1 SGHRS, CDR2 YFSETQ. CDR3 length equals 16 residues. The CDR3 is CASSPTTGSPRETQYF. CDR3 nucleotides: TGCGCCAGCAGCCCGACGACGGGGTCCCCACGAGAGACCCAGTACTTC.

This chain uses TRBV18 with TRBJ2-7, with 11 bases matching TRBD2. V was clipped by 4 bases and J by 2 bases; unmatched bases: 1. CDR3 size: 14 residues. CDR1 KGHSH and CDR2 LQKENI come from the germline V gene. CDR3 amino acids: CASSLAGGTYEQYF. CDR3 sequence (DNA): TGTGCCAGCTCACTAGCGGGGGGGACCTACGAGCAGTACTTC.

This clone was seen once. Written as DNA, the CDR3 is TGTGCCTGGCGGAGACAGCTGACCACTGAAGCTTTCTTT. Translating gives CAWRRQLTTEAFF. The chain links TRBV30 to TRBJ1-1; the D gene is possibly TRBD1 (5 bases). Germline V gives CDR1 GTSNPN, CDR2 SVGIG (reference sequence). V lost 5 bases and J lost 4, with 14 bases in between. The CDR3 spans 13 residues.

This clone was recorded a few times. The genes are TRBV5-8 and TRBJ1-1, with 8 bases fitting TRBD1. The junction had 13 bases not matched to a gene; V was cut back by 4 bases and J by 11 bases. CDR3 size: 14 residues. The germline CDR1 and CDR2 sequences are SGHTS and YDEGEE. CDR3 sequence (DNA): TGTGCCAGCAGCCCACAGGGGGGACTTAGCAATGCTTTCTTT. Its protein product is CASSPQGGLSNAFF.

This rearrangement joins TRBV4-1 to TRBJ2-5, with TRBD2 identical over 13 bases. Unmatched junction bases numbered 8, after V lost 4 bases and J lost 0 bases. Germline V gene lookup returns CDR1 MGHRA and CDR2 YSYEKL. CDR3 size: 18 residues. DNA of the CDR3: TGCGCCAGCAGCCCCGGACTAGCGGGGGCCACGTACCAAGAGACCCAGTACTTC. This sequence encodes CASSPGLAGATYQETQYF.

This clone was detected once. The chain employs TRBV19 and TRBJ1-1; D is unclear. The germline CDR1 and CDR2 sequences are LNHDA and SQIVND (reference sequence). V lost 3 bases and J 3 bases, leaving 14 bases between the germline ends. The CDR3 extends over 15 amino acids. Written as DNA, the CDR3 is TGTGCCAGTAGTATTAGAACGGCTAGAGACACTGAAGCTTTCTTT. Residues: CASSIRTARDTEAFF.

This chain joins TRBV5-1 and TRBJ2-1, with 12 bases identical to TRBD2. The V segment lost 2 bases and the J segment 7 bases; nucleotides outside the gene matches: 19. Looked up from germline, CDR1 is SGHRS and CDR2 is YFSETQ. The CDR3 is 20 residues long. CDR3 protein: CASSLRTSGAVSYSANEQFF. The CDR3 DNA follows: TGCGCCAGCAGCTTAAGGACTAGCGGGGCGGTCAGCTATTCGGCGAATGAGCAGTTCTTC.

Here the CDR3 DNA reads TGTGCCAGCAGCTCTCGGGGGGCCGGCTCCTACAATGAGCAGTTCTTC. It encodes CASSSRGAGSYNEQFF. J is TRBJ2-1 and V is TRBV11-2, with D perhaps matching TRBD2 (7 bases). Trimming shortened V by 4 bases and J by 0 bases, and 13 bases separated the two germline ends. CDR1 and CDR2 (germline): SGHAT, FQNNGV. The length of the CDR3 is 16 residues.

The chain uses TRBV28 and TRBJ1-2, with D unresolved. V was cut by 7 bases and J by 5 bases, with 5 bases left in between. The CDR3 totals 10 residues. Germline V gene data show CDR1 as MDHEN and CDR2 as SYDVKM. The CDR3 DNA sequence: TGTGCCAGCAAGCGATATGGCTACACCTTC. It translates to CASKRYGYTF.

The chain carries TRBV18 and TRBJ2-2; unclear D gene. The CDR3 sequence is 12 residues long. The germline V gene has CDR1 KGHSH and CDR2 LQKENI. V dropped 6 bases and J dropped 5 bases, with 7 bases sitting between them. As DNA, the CDR3 is TGTGCCAGCTCTCGCAGAACCGGGGAGCTGTTTTTT. This encodes CASSRRTGELFF.

The chain couples TRBV5-1 to TRBJ1-1; D is undetermined. Looked up from germline, CDR1 is SGHRS and CDR2 is YFSETQ. The CDR3 is 14 residues long. Trimming left V 0 bases short and J 8 bases short, with 14 bases between. CDR3 loop: CASSLADTGVEAFF. The CDR3 nucleotides are TGCGCCAGCAGCTTGGCTGACACCGGGGTGGAAGCTTTCTTT.

CDR3 sequence reads: CASSEGGAWQPQHF. CDR3 in DNA: TGTGCCAGCAGTGAGGGCGGGGCATGGCAGCCCCAGCATTTT. V gene TRBV6-1 combines with J gene TRBJ1-5; D is possibly TRBD1 (5 bases). Germline V gives CDR1 MNHNS, CDR2 SASEGT. CDR3 size: 14 residues. Trimming stripped 3 bases from V and 7 bases from J, with 13 bases between.

The chain carries TRBV3-1 (or the pseudogene TRBV3-2) and TRBJ1-5; tentatively, D is TRBD1 (5 bases). Germline V lookup: CDR1 LGHDT, CDR2 YNNKEL (reference sequence). Trimming stripped 5 bases from V and 9 bases from J, with 11 bases between. The CDR3 is 12 residues long. The CDR3 nucleotides are TGTGCCAGCAGCAGTCTGGGGGGGCCCCAGCATTTT. As protein: CASSSLGGPQHF.

The chain has TRBV27 and TRBJ1-2; D possibly corresponds to TRBD1 (6 bases). The CDR3 runs to 13 residues. Germline-derived CDR1 and CDR2 are MNHEY and SMNVEV (reference sequence). Between the trimmed V and J ends, which lost 5 bases and 5 bases, there was a span of 12 bases. The chain's CDR3 is CASSTGGPYGYTF. In DNA form, the CDR3 reads TGTGCCAGCAGTACGGGGGGGCCGTATGGCTACACCTTC.

The chain couples TRBV7-9 to TRBJ2-3; 9 positions agree with TRBD1. Germline V lookup: CDR1 SEHNR, CDR2 FQNEAQ (reference sequence). The CDR3 length is 16 residues. The J segment lost 4 bases and the V segment lost 5 bases, leaving 10 bases of the junction unmatched. The CDR3 spells CASSIQGARHADTQYF. The CDR3 DNA reads as TGTGCCAGCAGCATACAGGGGGCGCGACACGCAGATACGCAGTATTTT.

This clone was detected once. The genes are TRBV7-3 and TRBJ2-1; D ambiguous. V lost 4 bases and J lost 12, with 16 bases in between. This CDR3 has 13 residues. CDR1 is SGHTA and CDR2 is FQGTGA in the germline V gene. DNA for the CDR3: TGTGCCAGCAGCTCTAATTACCCGGGTCGGCAGTTCTTC. This gives the protein CASSSNYPGRQFF.

J is TRBJ2-1 and V is TRBV5-4; D not certain. The V end was cut by 4 bases, the J end by 3 bases, with 14 bases between. The CDR3 length is 15 residues. Looked up from germline, CDR1 is SGHNT and CDR2 is YYREEE (reference sequence). The CDR3, as DNA: TGTGCCAGCAGCCTCCGACTTGGCGGCTACAATGAGCAGTTCTTC. As protein: CASSLRLGGYNEQFF.

This clone was counted at least ten times. The gene calls are TRBV10-3 and TRBJ1-3, with 12 positions matching TRBD1. This CDR3 comprises 17 residues. From germline, CDR1 is ENHRY and CDR2 SYGVKD. Unmatched junction bases numbered 8, after V lost 7 bases and J lost 1 base. As DNA, the CDR3 is TGTGCCATCAAGCGGGACAGGGGGCGCGGGTCTGGAAACACCATATATTTT. This gives the protein CAIKRDRGRGSGNTIYF.

The chain recombines TRBV6-5 with TRBJ1-2; TRBD1 matches 10 bases. The CDR3 consists of 13 residues. V shed 5 bases and J 6 bases; nucleotides not matched to a gene: 3. Germline CDR1 and CDR2: MNHEY and SVGAGI. The CDR3 loop reads CASSRQGADGYTF. The CDR3 coding sequence is TGTGCCAGCAGTCGACAGGGGGCGGATGGCTACACCTTC.

The rearrangement joins TRBV11-3 to TRBJ2-2; 9 nucleotides match TRBD1. The V gene end was trimmed by 5 bases and the J gene end by 6 bases; junction bases not matched to a gene: 13. This CDR3 contains 17 residues. Germline CDR1 SGHNT, CDR2 YENEEA. CDR3 sequence reads: CASSQGEGQGSAGELFF. CDR3 DNA sequence: TGTGCCAGCAGCCAGGGGGAGGGACAGGGCAGCGCCGGGGAGCTGTTTTTT.

The genes are TRBV3-1 (or the pseudogene TRBV3-2) and TRBJ2-7; 7 positions agree with TRBD2. The germline V gene has CDR1 LGHDT and CDR2 YNNKEL (reference sequence). V shed 1 base, J shed 2 bases, and the junction held 2 bases outside the gene matches. The CDR3 contains 14 residues. CDR3 in DNA: TGTGCCAGCAGCCAAGCAGCGGGGCCCTACGAGCAGTACTTC. Protein: CASSQAAGPYEQYF.

The chain joins TRBV7-9 to TRBJ2-5; 10 bases map to TRBD2. The germline V gene encodes CDR1 SEHNR and CDR2 FQNEAQ (reference sequence). The CDR3 is made up of 15 amino acids. The V and J ends lost 2 bases and 3 bases, in that order; junction bases with no gene match: 3. In DNA form, the CDR3 reads TGTGCCAGCAGCTTATCCCTAGCGGGGGAAGAGACCCAGTACTTC. Translated: CASSLSLAGEETQYF.